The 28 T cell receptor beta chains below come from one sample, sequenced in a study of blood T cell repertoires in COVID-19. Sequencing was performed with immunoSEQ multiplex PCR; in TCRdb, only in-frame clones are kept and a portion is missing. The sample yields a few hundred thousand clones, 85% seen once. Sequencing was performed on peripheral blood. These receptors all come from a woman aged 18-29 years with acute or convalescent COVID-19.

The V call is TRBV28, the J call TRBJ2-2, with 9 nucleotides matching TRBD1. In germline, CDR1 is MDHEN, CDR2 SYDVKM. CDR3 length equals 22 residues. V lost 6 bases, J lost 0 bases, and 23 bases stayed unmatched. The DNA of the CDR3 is TGTGCCAGCAGCTATCCGGGACAGGGCCCTATCTCAGGGGAATCGAACACCGGGGAGCTGTTTTTT. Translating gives CASSYPGQGPISGESNTGELFF.

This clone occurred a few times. The CDR3 region has the DNA TGTGCCAGCAGTCCGATCGTGGCGGGAGGGACCCTCAATGAGCAGTTCTTC. As protein: CASSPIVAGGTLNEQFF. This chain connects TRBV7-3 to TRBJ2-1; 9 nucleotides line up with TRBD2. Trimming removed 6 bases from V and 6 bases from J; junction bases left unmatched: 15. The CDR3 sequence is 17 residues long. Germline values: CDR1 SGHTA, CDR2 FQGTGA.

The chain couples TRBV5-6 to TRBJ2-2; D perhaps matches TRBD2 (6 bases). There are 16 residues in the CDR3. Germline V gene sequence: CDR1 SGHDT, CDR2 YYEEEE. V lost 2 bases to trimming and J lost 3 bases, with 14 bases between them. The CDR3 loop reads CASSFPGGGYTGELFF. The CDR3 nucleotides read TGTGCCAGCAGCTTCCCCGGGGGTGGATACACCGGGGAGCTGTTTTTT.

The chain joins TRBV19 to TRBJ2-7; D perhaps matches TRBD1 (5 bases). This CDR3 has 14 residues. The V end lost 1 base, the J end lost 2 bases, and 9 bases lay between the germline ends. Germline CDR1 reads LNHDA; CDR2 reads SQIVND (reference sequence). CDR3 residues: CASSIAGQTYEQYF. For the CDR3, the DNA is TGTGCCAGTAGTATAGCCGGACAAACCTACGAGCAGTACTTC.

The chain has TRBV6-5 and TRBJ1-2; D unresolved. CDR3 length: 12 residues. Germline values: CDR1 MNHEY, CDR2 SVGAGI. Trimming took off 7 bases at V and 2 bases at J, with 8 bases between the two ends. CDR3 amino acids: CASIMANYGYTF. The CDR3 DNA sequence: TGTGCCAGCATTATGGCCAACTATGGCTACACCTTC.

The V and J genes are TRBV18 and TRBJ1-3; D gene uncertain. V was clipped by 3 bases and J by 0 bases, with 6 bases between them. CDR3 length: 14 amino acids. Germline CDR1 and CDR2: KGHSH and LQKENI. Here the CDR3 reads CASSPRDSGNTIYF. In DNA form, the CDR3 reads TGTGCCAGCTCACCCCGGGACTCTGGAAACACCATATATTTT.

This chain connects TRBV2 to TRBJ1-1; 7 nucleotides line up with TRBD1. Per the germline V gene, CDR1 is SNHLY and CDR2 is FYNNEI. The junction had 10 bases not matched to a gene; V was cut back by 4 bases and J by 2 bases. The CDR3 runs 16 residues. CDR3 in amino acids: CASSAPGGRGNTEAFF. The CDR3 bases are TGTGCCAGCAGTGCCCCAGGGGGACGGGGAAACACTGAAGCTTTCTTT.

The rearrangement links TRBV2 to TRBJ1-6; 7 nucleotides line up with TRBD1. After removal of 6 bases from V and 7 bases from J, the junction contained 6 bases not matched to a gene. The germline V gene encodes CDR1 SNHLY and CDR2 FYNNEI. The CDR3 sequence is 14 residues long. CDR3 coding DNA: TGTGCCAGCAGCGCGGGACAGATCAATTCACCCCTCCACTTT. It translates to CASSAGQINSPLHF.

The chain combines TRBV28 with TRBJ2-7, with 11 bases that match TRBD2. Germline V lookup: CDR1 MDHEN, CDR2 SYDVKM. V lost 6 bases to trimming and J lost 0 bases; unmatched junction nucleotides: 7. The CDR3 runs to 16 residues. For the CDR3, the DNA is TGTGCCAGCAGGGGGACTAGCGGTCGGAGCTCCTACGAGCAGTACTTC. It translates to CASRGTSGRSSYEQYF.

CDR3 DNA: TGTGCCAGCAGTTACTTGGGTCCGTCTAGCGCTAACTACAATGAGCAGTTCTTC. Translation gives CASSYLGPSSANYNEQFF. V usage is TRBV6-2 or TRBV6-3 and J usage is TRBJ2-1; D possibly corresponds to TRBD2 (6 bases). Deletions cut 1 base from V and 3 bases from J, with 19 bases between. This CDR3 is built from 18 residues. Germline CDR1 MNHEY, CDR2 SVGEGT.

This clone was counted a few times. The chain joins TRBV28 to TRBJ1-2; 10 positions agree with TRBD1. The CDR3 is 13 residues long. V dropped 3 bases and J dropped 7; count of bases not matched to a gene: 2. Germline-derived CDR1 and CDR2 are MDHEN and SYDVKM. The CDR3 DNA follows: TGTGCCAGCAGTTTCCGGGACAGGGGTGGCTACACCTTC. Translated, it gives CASSFRDRGGYTF.

The CDR3 spells CASSQRGGTEQFF. The DNA for the CDR3 is TGTGCCAGCAGCCAACGAGGGGGAACTGAGCAGTTCTTC. The chain recombines TRBV4-2 with TRBJ2-1; D might be TRBD1 (6 bases). Germline V gene sequence: CDR1 LGHNA, CDR2 YNFKEQ. The CDR3 has 13 residues. The V gene lost 2 bases and the J gene lost 9 bases, with 11 bases spanning the gap.

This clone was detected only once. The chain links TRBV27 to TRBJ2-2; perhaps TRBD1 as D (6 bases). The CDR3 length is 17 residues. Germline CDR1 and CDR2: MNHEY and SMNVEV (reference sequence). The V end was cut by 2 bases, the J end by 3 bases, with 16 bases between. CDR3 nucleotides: TGTGCCAGCAGTTTAAGAGGGGGTGTGGGGTACACCGGGGAGCTGTTTTTT. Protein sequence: CASSLRGGVGYTGELFF.

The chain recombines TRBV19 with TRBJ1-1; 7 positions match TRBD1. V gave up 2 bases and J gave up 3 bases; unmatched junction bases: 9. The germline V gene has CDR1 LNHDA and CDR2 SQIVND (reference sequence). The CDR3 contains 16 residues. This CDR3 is CASSIRQGGLDTEAFF. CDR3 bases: TGTGCCAGTAGTATAAGGCAGGGGGGTCTGGACACTGAAGCTTTCTTT.

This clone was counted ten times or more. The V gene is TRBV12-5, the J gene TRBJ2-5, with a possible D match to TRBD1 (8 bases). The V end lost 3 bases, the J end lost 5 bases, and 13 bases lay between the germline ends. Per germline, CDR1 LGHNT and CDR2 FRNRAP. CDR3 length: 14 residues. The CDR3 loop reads CASGFTGGGETQYF. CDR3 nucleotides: TGTGCTAGTGGTTTTACAGGGGGAGGGGAGACCCAGTACTTC.

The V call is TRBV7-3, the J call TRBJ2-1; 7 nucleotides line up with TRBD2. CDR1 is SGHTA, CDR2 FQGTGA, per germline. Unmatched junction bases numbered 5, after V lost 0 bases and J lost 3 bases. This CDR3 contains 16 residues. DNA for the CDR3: TGTGCCAGCAGCTTAACGCCTAGCGGCTACTACAATGAGCAGTTCTTC. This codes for CASSLTPSGYYNEQFF.

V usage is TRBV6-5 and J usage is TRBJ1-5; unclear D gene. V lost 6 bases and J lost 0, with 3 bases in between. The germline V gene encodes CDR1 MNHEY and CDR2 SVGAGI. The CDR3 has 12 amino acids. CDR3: CASRYSNQPQHF. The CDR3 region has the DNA TGTGCCAGCAGGTATAGCAATCAGCCCCAGCATTTT.

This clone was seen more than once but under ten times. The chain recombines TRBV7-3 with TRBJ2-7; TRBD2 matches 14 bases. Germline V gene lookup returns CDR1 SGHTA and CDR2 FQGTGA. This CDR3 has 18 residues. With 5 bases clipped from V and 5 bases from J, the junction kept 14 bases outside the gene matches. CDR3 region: CASSPTPGLAGDGHEQYF. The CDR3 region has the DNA TGTGCCAGCAGCCCAACCCCGGGACTAGCGGGAGATGGGCACGAGCAGTACTTC.

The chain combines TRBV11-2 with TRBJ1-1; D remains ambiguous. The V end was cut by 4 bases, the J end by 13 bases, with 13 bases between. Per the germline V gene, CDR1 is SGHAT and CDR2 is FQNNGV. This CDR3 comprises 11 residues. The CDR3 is CASSSYSVLFF. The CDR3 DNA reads TGTGCCAGCAGCTCCTATTCGGTACTTTTCTTT.

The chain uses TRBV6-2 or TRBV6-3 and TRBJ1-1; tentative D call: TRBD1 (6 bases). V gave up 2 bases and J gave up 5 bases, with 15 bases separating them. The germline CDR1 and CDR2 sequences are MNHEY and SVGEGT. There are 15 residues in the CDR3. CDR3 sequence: CASSYPDTGHTEAFF. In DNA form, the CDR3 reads TGTGCCAGCAGTTACCCGGACACAGGGCATACTGAAGCTTTCTTT.

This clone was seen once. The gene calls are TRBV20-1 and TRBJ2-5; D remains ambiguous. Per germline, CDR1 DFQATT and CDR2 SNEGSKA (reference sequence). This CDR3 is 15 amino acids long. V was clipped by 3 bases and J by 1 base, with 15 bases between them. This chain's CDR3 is CSASGSEPFQETQYF. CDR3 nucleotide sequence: TGCAGTGCTAGTGGCTCCGAGCCGTTCCAAGAGACCCAGTACTTC.

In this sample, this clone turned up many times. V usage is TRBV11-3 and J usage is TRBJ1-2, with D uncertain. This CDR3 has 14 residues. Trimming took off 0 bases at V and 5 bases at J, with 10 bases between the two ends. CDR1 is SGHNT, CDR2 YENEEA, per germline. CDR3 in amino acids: CASSLDQPGYGYTF. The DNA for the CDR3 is TGTGCCAGCAGCTTAGATCAGCCCGGGTATGGCTACACCTTC.

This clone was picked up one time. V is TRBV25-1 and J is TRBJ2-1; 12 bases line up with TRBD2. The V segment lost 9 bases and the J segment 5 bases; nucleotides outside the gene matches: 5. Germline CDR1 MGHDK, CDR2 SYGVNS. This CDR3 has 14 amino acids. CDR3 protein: CASSTSGRNNEQFF. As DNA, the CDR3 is TGTGCCAGTTCTACTAGCGGGAGGAACAATGAGCAGTTCTTC. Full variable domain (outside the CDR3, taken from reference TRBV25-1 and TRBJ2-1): EADIYQTPRYLVIGTGKKITLECSQTMGHDKMYWYQQDPGMELHLIHYSYGVNSTEKGDLSSESTVSRIRTEHFPLTLESARPSHTSQYLCASSTSGRNNEQFFGPGTRLTVL.

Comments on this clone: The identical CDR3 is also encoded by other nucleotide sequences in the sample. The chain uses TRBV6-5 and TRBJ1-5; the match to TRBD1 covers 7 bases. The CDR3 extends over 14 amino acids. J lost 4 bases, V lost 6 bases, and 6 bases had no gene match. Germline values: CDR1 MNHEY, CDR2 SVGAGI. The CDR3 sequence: CASSRDRSNQPQHF. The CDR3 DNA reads TGTGCCAGCAGCAGGGACAGATCTAATCAGCCCCAGCATTTT.

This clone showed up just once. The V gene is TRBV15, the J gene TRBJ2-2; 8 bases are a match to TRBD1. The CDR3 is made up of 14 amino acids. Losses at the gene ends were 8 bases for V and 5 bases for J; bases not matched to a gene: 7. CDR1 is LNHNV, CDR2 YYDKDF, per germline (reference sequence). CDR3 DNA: TGTGCCACCTCACCGGACAGGGAGACCGGGGAGCTGTTTTTT. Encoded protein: CATSPDRETGELFF.

The CDR3 DNA reads as TGTGCCAGCAGTTTCGCGGGGACCGGGGAGCTGTTTTTT. Its protein is CASSFAGTGELFF. The genes are TRBV12-3 or TRBV12-4 and TRBJ2-2; D possibly corresponds to TRBD2 (6 bases). V dropped 3 bases and J dropped 5 bases, with 7 bases sitting between them. This CDR3 contains 13 residues.

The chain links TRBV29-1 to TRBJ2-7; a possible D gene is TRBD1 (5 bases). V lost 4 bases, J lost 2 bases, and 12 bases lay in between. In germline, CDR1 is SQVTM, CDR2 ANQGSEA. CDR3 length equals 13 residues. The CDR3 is CSVGDSYTYEQYF. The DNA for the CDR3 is TGCAGCGTTGGTGACAGTTACACCTACGAGCAGTACTTC.

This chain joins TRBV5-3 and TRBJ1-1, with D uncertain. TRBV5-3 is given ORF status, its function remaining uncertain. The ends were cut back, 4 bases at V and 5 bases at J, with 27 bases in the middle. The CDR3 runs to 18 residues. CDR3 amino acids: CARSPDWMRRGRETEAFF. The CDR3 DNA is TGTGCCAGAAGCCCGGATTGGATGAGACGAGGGAGGGAAACTGAAGCTTTCTTT.